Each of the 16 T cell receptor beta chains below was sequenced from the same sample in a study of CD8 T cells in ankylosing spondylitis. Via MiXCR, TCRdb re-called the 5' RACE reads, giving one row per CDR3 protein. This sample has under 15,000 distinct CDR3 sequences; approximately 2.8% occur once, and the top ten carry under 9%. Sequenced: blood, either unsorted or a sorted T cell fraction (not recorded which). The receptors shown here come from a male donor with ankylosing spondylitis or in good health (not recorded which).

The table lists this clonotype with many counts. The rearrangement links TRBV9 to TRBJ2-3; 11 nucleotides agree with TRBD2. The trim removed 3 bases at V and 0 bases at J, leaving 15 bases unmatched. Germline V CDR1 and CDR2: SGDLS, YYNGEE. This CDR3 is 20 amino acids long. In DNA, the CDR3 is TGTGCCAGCAGCGCCAGGACTAGCGGGCGACGTCGTTTTAGCACAGATACGCAGTATTTT. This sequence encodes CASSARTSGRRRFSTDTQYF.

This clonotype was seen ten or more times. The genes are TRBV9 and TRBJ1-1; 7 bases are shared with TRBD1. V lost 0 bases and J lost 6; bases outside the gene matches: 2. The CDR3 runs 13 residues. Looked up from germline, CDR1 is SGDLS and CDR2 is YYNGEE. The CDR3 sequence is CASSVGQGAEAFF. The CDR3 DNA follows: TGTGCCAGCAGCGTAGGACAGGGTGCTGAAGCTTTCTTT.

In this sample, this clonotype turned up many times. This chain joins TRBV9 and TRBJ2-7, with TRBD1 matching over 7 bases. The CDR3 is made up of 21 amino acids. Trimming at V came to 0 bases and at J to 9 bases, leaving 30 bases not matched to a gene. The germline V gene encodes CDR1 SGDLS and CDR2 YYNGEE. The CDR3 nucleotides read TGTGCCAGCAGCGTAGCAGCGCTTGCCCCCATACGCGACAGGGCGGTTCCCCCGCAGTACTTC. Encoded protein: CASSVAALAPIRDRAVPPQYF.

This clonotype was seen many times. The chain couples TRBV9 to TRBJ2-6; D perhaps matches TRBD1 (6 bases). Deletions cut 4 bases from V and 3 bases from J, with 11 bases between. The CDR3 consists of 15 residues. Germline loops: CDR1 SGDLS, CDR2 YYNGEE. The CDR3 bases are TGTGCCAGCAGCTATACAGGGCGTGGGGCCAACGTCCTGACTTTC. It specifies CASSYTGRGANVLTF.

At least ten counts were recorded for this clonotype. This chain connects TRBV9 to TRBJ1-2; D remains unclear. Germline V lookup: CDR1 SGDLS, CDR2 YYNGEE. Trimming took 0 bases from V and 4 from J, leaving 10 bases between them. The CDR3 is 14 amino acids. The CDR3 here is CASSVGMGGYGYTF. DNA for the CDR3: TGTGCCAGCAGCGTAGGGATGGGTGGCTATGGCTACACCTTC.

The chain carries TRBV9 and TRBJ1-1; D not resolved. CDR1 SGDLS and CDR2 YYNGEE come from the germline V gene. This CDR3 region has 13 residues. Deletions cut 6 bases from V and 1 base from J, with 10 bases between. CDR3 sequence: CASTRQSNTEAFF. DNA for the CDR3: TGTGCCAGCACCCGACAATCGAACACTGAAGCTTTCTTT.

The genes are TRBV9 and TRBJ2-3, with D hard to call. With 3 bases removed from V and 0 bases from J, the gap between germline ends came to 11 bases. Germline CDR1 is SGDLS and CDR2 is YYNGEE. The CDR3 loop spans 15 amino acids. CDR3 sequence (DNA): TGTGCCAGCAGCGCGGGTGTGGGAAGCACAGATACGCAGTATTTT. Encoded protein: CASSAGVGSTDTQYF.

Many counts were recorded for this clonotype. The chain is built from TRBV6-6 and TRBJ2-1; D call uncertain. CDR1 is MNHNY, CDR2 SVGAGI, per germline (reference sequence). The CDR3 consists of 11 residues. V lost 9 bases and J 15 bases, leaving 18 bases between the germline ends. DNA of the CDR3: TGTGCCAGGATACGCTCCGGGCTGCGGTTCTTC. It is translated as CARIRSGLRFF.

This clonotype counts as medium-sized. CDR3 bases: TGTGCCAGCAACCGGGACGCGGCAAGAGGCGACGAGCAGTACTTC. It encodes CASNRDAARGDEQYF. V gene TRBV9 combines with J gene TRBJ2-7; either TRBD1 or TRBD2 may fit D (5 bases each). V lost 6 bases to trimming and J lost 5 bases, with 21 bases between them. This CDR3 comprises 15 residues. Germline V gene lookup returns CDR1 SGDLS and CDR2 YYNGEE.

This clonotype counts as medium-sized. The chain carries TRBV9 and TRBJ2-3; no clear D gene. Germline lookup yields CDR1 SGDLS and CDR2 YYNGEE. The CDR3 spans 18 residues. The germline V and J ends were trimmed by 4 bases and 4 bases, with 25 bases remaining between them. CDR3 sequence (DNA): TGTGCCAGCAGCCCCGATAGGCGGAGCCCGAAAAACCCAGATACGCAGTATTTT. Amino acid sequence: CASSPDRRSPKNPDTQYF.

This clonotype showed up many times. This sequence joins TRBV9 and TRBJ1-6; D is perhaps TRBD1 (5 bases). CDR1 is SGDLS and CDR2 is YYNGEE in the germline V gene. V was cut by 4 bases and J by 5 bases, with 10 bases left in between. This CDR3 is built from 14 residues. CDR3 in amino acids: CASSPAGDNSPLHF. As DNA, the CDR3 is TGTGCCAGCAGCCCCGCGGGGGATAATTCACCCCTCCACTTT.

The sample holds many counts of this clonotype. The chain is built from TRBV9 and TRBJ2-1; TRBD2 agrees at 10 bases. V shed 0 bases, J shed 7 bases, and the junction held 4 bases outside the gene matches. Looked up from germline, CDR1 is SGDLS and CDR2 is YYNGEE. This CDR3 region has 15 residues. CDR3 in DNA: TGTGCCAGCAGCGTAGGGACTAGCGGTCCGAATGAGCAGTTCTTC. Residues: CASSVGTSGPNEQFF.

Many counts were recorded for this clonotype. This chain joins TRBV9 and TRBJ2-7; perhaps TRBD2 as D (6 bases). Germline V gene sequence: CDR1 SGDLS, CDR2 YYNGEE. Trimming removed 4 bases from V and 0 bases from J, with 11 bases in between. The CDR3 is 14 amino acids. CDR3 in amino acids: CASSRMGGSYEQYF. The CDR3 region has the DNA TGTGCCAGCAGCAGAATGGGGGGCTCCTACGAGCAGTACTTC. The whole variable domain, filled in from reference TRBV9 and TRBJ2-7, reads DSGVTQTPKHLITATGQRVTLRCSPRSGDLSVYWYQQSLDQGLQFLIQYYNGEERAKGNILERFSAQQFPDLHSELNLSSLELGDSALYFCASSRMGGSYEQYFGPGTRLTVT.

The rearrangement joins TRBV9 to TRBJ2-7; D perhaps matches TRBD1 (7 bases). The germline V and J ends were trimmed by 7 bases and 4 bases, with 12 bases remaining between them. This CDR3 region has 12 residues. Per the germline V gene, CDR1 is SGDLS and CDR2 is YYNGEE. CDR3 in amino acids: CASGGGAYEQYF. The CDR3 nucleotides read TGTGCCAGCGGAGGGGGCGCGTACGAGCAGTACTTC.

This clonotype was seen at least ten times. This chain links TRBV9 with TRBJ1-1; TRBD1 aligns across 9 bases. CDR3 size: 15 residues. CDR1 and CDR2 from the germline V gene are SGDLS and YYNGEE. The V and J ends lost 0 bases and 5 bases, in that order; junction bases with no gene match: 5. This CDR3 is CASSVGDRDLTEAFF. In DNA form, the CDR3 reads TGTGCCAGCAGCGTAGGGGACAGGGATTTGACTGAAGCTTTCTTT.

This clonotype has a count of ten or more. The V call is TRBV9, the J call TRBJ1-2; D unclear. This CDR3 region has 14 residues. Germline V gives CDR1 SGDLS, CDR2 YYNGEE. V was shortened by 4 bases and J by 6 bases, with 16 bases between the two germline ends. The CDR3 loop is CASSSGRPADGYTF. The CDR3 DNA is TGTGCCAGCAGCTCCGGACGGCCCGCGGATGGCTACACCTTC.